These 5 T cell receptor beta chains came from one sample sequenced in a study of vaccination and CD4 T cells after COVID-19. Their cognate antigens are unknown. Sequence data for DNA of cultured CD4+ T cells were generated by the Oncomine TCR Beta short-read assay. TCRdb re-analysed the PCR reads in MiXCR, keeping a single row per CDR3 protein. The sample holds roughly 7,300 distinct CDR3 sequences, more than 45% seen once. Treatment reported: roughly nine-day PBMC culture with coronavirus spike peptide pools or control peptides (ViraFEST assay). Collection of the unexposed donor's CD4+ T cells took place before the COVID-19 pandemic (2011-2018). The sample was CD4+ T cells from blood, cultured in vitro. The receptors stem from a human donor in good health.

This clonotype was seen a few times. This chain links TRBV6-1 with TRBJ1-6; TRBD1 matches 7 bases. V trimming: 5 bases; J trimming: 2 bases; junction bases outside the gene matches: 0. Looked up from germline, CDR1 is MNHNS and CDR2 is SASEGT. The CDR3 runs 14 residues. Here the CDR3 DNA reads TGTGCCAGCAGTCAGGGGGCCTATAATTCACCCCTCCACTTT. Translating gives CASSQGAYNSPLHF.

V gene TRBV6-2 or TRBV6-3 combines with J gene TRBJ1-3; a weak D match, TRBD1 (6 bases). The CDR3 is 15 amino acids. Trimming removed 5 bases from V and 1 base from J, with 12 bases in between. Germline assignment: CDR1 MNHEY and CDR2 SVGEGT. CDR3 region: CASSRLQGSGNTIYF. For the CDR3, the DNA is TGTGCCAGCAGTCGTTTACAGGGTTCTGGAAACACCATATATTTT.

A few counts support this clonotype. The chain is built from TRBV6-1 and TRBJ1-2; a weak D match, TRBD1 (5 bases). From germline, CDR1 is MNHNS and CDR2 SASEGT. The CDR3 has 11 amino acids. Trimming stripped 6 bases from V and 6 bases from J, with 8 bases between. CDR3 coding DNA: TGTGCCAGCAGGTCGACAGATGGCTACACCTTC. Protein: CASRSTDGYTF.

The CDR3: CASREDRGYTEAFF. In nucleotides, the CDR3 is TGTGCCAGCAGGGAGGACCGAGGATACACTGAAGCTTTCTTT. The genes are TRBV6-1 and TRBJ1-1; D is undetermined. V was clipped by 6 bases and J by 3 bases, with 14 bases between them. Germline V lookup: CDR1 MNHNS, CDR2 SASEGT. This CDR3 spans 14 amino acids.

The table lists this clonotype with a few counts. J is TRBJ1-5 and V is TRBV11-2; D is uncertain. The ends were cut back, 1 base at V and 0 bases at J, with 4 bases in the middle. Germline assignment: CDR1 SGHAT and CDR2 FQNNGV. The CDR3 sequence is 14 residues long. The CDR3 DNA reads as TGTGCCAGCAGCTTAGCCCTTAGCAATCAGCCCCAGCATTTT. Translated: CASSLALSNQPQHF.